A selection of T cell receptor beta chains follows, all from one sample in a study of cytomegalovirus exposure and HLA in healthy donors. The table came from immunoSEQ multiplex PCR; TCRdb's copy has only in-frame clones and leaves some out. This sample has 200,000 or so clones, with about 80% found just once. Source material: PBMCs. These receptors all stem from a man between 40 and 49 years old in good health and CMV-seronegative. The conserved cysteine and the conserved F or W are not part of the CDR3 here.

V gene	J gene	CDR3 protein
TRBV5-1	TRBJ1-1	ASSPPDRVNTEAF
TRBV9	TRBJ2-3	ASSARGGKGTDTQY
TRBV27	TRBJ1-5	ASRKTRDSSNQPQH
TRBV5-1	TRBJ1-1	ASSLEGTFGTEAF
TRBV5-1	TRBJ2-2	ASSLSRANTGELF
TRBV7-2	TRBJ2-2	ASSLAPGGGTGELF
TRBV7-2	TRBJ1-2	ASSLVSGQGSHGYT
TRBV9	TRBJ1-2	ASSSPPRT
TRBV5-4	TRBJ1-1	ASSSPNTEAF
TRBV9	TRBJ1-6	ASSVAQSGRNSPLH
TRBV6-5	TRBJ2-3	ASTLGGLPGDTQY
TRBV5-1	TRBJ2-2	ASSSLAGVAGELF
TRBV9	TRBJ1-1	ASNPGGNTEAF
TRBV19	TRBJ2-3	ASSIGAGEFTDTQY
TRBV5-1	TRBJ2-1	ASSSTGDRSYNEQF
TRBV20-1	TRBJ1-2	SVTGGNGYT
TRBV7-3	TRBJ2-2	ASSFTNTGELF